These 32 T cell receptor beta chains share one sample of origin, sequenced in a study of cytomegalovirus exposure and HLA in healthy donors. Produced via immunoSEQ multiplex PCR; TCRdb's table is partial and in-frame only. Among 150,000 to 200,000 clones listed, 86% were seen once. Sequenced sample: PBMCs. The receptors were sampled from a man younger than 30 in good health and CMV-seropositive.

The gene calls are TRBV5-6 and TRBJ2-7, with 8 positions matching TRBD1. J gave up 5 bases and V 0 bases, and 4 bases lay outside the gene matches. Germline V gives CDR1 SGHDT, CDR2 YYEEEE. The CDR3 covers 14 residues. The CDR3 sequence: CASSLGTGTNEQYF. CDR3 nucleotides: TGTGCCAGCAGCTTGGGGACAGGGACCAACGAGCAGTACTTC.

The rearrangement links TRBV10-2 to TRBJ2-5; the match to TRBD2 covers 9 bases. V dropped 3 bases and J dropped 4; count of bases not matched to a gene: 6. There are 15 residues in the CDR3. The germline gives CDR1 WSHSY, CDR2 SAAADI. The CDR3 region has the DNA TGCGCCAGCAGTGAACCGCGGGGGGGTAGAGAGACCCAGTACTTC. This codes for CASSEPRGGRETQYF.

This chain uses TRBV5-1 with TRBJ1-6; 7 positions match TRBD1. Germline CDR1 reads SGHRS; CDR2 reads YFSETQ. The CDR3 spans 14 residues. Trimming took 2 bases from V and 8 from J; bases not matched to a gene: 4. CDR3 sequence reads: CASSFTGADSPLHF. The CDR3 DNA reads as TGCGCCAGCAGCTTTACAGGGGCGGATTCACCCCTCCACTTT.

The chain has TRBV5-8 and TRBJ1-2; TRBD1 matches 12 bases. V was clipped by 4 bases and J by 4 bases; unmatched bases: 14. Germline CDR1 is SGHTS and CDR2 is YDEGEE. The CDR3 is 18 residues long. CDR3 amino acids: CASSPNRDRGLTFYGYTF. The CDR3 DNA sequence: TGTGCCAGCAGCCCCAACCGGGACAGGGGGCTCACATTCTATGGCTACACCTTC.

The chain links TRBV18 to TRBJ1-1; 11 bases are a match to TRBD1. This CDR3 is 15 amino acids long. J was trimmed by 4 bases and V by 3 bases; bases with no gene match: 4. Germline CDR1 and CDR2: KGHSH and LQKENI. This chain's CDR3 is CASSPWDRGSTEAFF. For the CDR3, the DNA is TGTGCCAGCTCACCGTGGGACAGGGGGAGCACTGAAGCTTTCTTT.

In nucleotides, the CDR3 is TGTGCCAGCTCACCACAACAAGAAAGTGTTTCCGGGGAGCTGTTTTTT. It yields the protein CASSPQQESVSGELFF. The V call is TRBV18, the J call TRBJ2-2; D not resolved. The germline V gene has CDR1 KGHSH and CDR2 LQKENI. The CDR3 spans 16 residues. The V and J ends lost 1 base and 6 bases respectively, with 15 bases between them.

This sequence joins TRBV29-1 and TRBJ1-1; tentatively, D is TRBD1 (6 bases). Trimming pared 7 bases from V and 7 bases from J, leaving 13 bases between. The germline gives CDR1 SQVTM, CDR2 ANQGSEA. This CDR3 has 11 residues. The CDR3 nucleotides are TGCAGCGCATCCGGACAGTTTGAAGCTTTCTTT. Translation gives CSASGQFEAFF.

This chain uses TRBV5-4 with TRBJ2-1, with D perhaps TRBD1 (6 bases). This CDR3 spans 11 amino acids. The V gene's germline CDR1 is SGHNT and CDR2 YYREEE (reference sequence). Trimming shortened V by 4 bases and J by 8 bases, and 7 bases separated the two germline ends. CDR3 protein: CASSPGDEQFF. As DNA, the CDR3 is TGTGCCAGCAGCCCAGGGGATGAGCAGTTCTTC.

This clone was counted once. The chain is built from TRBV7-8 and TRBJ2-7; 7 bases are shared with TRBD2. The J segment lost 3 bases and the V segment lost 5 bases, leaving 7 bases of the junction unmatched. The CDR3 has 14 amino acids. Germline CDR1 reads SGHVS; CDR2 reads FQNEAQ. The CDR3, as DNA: TGTGCCAGCAGCATGAGGGGCGGGAGCTACGAGCAGTACTTC. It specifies CASSMRGGSYEQYF. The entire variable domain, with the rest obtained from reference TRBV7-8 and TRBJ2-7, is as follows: GAGVSQSPRYKVAKRGQDVALRCDPISGHVSLFWYQQALGQGPEFLTYFQNEAQLDKSGLPSDRFFAERPEGSVSTLKIQRTQQEDSAVYLCASSMRGGSYEQYFGPGTRLTVT.

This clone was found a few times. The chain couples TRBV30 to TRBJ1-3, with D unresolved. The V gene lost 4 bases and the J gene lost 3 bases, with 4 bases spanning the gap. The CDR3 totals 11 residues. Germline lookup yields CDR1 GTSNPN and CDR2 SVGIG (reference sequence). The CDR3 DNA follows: TGTGCCTGGACAGGTGGAAACACCATATATTTT. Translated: CAWTGGNTIYF.

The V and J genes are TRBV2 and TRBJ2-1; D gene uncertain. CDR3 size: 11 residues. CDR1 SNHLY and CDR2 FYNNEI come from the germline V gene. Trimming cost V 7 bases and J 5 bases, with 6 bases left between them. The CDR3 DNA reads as TGTGCCAGCAACAGAAACAATGAGCAGTTCTTC. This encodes CASNRNNEQFF. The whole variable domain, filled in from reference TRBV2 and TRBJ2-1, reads EPEVTQTPSHQVTQMGQEVILRCVPISNHLYFYWYRQILGQKVEFLVSFYNNEISEKSEIFDDQFSVERPDGSNFTLKIRSTKLEDSAMYFCASNRNNEQFFGPGTRLTVL.

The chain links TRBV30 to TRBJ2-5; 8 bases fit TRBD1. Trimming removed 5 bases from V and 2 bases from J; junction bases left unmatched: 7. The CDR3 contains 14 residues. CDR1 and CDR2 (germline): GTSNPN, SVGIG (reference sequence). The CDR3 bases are TGTGCCTGGGAATCCGGGACAGGTCAAGAGACCCAGTACTTC. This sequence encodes CAWESGTGQETQYF.

The CDR3 region is CASRPTLDSPRGLYF. In DNA form, the CDR3 reads TGTGCCAGCAGACCCACTTTGGACAGCCCGAGGGGATTGTATTTT. This rearrangement joins TRBV2 to TRBJ2-3; weak D call: TRBD1 (6 bases). The CDR3 totals 15 residues. The ends were cut back, 6 bases at V and 14 bases at J, with 27 bases in the middle. Germline CDR1 and CDR2: SNHLY and FYNNEI.

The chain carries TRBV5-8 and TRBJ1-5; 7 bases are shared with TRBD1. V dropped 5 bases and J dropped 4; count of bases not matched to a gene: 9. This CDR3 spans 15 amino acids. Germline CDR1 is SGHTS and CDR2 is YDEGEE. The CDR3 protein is CASRHGTVENQPQHF. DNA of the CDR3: TGTGCCAGCAGGCATGGGACAGTCGAGAATCAGCCCCAGCATTTT.

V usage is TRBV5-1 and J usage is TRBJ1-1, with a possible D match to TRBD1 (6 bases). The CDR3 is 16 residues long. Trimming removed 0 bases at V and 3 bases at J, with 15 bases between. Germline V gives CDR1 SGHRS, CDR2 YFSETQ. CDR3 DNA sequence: TGCGCCAGCAGCTTGGCCGTACAGGGCGGCCACACTGAAGCTTTCTTT. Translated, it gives CASSLAVQGGHTEAFF.

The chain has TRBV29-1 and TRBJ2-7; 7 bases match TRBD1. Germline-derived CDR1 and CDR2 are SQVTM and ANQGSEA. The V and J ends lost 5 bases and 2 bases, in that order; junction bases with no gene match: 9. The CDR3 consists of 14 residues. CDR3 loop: CSVLTGTVTYEQYF. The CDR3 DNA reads TGCAGCGTTCTTACCGGGACAGTAACCTACGAGCAGTACTTC.

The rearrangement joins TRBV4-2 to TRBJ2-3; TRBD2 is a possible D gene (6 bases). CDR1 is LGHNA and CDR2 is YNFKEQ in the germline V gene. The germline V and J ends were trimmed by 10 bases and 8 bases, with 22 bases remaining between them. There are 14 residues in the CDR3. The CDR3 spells CATPRRAGGGTQYF. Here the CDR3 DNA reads TGTGCCACTCCCCGGAGGGCCGGTGGGGGTACGCAGTATTTT.

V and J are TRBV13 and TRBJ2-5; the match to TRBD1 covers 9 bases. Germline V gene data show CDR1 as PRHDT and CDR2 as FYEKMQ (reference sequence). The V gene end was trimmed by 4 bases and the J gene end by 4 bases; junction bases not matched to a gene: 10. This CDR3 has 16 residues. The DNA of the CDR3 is TGTGCCAGCAGCTCACAGGGGGCTGATCGTCTAGAGACCCAGTACTTC. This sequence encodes CASSSQGADRLETQYF. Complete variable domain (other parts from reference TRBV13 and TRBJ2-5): AAGVIQSPRHLIKEKRETATLKCYPIPRHDTVYWYQQGPGQDPQFLISFYEKMQSDKGSIPDRFSAQQFSDYHSELNMSSLELGDSALYFCASSSQGADRLETQYFGPGTRLLVL.

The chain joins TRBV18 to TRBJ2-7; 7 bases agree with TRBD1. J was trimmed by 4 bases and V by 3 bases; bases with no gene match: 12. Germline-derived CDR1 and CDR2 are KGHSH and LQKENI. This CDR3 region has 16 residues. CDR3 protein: CASSPSVDRVVYEQYF. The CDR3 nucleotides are TGTGCCAGCTCACCCTCAGTCGACAGGGTCGTATACGAGCAGTACTTC.

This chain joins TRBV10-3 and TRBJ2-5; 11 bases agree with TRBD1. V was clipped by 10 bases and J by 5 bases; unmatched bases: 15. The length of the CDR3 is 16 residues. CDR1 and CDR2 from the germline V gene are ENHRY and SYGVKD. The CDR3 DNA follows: TGTGCCAGTTCGGATCCGAGGACAGGGGGCGCGGAGACCCAGTACTTC. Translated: CASSDPRTGGAETQYF.

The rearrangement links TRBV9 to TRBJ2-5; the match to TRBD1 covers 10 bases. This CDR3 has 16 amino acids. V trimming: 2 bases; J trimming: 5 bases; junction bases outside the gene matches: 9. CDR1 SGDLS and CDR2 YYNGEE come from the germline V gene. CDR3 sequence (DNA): TGTGCCAGCAGCGTGGTCGGGACAGGGGAGGATGAGACCCAGTACTTC. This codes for CASSVVGTGEDETQYF.

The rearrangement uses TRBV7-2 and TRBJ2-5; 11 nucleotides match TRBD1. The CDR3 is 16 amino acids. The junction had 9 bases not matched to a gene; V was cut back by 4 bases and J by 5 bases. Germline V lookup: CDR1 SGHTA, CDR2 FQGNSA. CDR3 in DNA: TGTGCCAGCAGCTCCCGCCCCGGGACAGGGGGTGAGACCCAGTACTTC. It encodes CASSSRPGTGGETQYF.

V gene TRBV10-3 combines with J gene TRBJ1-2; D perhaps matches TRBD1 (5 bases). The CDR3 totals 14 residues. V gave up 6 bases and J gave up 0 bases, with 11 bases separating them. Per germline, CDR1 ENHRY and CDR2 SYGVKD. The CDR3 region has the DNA TGTGCCATCAGCGACCAGGGATCTAACTATGGCTACACCTTC. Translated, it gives CAISDQGSNYGYTF.

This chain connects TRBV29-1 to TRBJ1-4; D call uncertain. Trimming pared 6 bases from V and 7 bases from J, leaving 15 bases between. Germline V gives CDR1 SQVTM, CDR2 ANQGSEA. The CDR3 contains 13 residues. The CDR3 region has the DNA TGCAGCGTGGAGGCCGCGTGGGGTGAAAAACTGTTTTTT. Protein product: CSVEAAWGEKLFF.

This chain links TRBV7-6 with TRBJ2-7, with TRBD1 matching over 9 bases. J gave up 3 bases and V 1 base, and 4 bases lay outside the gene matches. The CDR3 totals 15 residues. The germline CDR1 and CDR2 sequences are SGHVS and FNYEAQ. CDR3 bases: TGTGCCAGCAGCTTAGTACAGACAGGGGGCTACGAGCAGTACTTC. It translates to CASSLVQTGGYEQYF.

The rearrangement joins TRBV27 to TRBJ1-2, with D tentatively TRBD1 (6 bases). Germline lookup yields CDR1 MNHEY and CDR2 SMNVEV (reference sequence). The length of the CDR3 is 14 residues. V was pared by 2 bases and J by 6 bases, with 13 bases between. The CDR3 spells CASSLDHREDGYTF. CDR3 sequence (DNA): TGTGCCAGCAGTTTAGATCACAGGGAAGATGGCTACACCTTC.

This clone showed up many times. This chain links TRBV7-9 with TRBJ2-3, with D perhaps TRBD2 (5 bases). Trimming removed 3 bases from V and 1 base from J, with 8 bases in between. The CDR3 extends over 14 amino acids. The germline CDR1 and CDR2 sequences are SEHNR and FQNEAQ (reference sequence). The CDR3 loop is CASSLGAGTDTQYF. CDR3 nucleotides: TGTGCCAGCAGCTTGGGAGCGGGCACAGATACGCAGTATTTT. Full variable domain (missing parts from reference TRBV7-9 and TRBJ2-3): DTGVSQNPRHKITKRGQNVTFRCDPISEHNRLYWYRQTLGQGPEFLTYFQNEAQLEKSRLLSDRFSAERPKGSFSTLEIQRTEQGDSAMYLCASSLGAGTDTQYFGPGTRLTVL.

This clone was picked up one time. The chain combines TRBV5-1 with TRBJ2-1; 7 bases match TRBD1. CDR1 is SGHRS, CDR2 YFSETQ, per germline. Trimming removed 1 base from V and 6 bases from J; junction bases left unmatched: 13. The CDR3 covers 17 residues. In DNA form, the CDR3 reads TGCGCCAGCAGCTTGAGACAGGGTCCACGTCCTGGCAATGAGCAGTTCTTC. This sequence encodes CASSLRQGPRPGNEQFF.

CDR3 residues: CSVPVRFGELFF. DNA for the CDR3: TGCAGCGTGCCCGTCCGGTTCGGGGAGCTGTTTTTT. The rearrangement joins TRBV29-1 to TRBJ2-2, with D hard to call. The CDR3 has 12 residues. CDR1 is SQVTM and CDR2 is ANQGSEA in the germline V gene. The V gene lost 6 bases and the J gene lost 7 bases, with 12 bases spanning the gap.

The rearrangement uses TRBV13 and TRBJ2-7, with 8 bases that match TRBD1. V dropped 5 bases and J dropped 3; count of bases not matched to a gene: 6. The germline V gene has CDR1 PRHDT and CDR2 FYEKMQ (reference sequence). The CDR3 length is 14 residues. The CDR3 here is CASSLGTGFYEQYF. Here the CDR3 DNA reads TGTGCCAGCAGCCTCGGGACAGGATTCTACGAGCAGTACTTC.

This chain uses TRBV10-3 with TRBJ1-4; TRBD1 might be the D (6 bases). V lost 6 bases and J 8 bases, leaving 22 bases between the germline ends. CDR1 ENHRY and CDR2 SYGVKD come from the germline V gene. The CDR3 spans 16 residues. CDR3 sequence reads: CAISDEIQGGGEKLFF. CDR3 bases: TGTGCCATCAGCGATGAAATACAGGGCGGTGGAGAAAAACTGTTTTTT.

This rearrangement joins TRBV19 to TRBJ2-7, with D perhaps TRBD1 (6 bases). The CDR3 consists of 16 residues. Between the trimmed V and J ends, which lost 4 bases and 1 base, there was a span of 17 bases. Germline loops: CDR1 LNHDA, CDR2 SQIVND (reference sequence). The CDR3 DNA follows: TGTGCCAGTAGTACCCTAGGCCTTACAGGGTCCTACGAGCAGTACTTC. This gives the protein CASSTLGLTGSYEQYF.